The 22 T cell receptor beta chains in this list originate from one sample, sequenced in a study of blood T cell repertoires in COVID-19. Profiled with immunoSEQ multiplex PCR; TCRdb holds only in-frame clones, not every one. Found here are under 200,000 clones, more than 85% of them singletons; the top ten hold around 7%. Sequencing used PBMCs or T cells enriched from blood (not recorded which). These receptors all stem from a woman between 50 and 59 years old who had recovered from COVID-19.

The CDR3: CAWSPQGLFSGELFF. As DNA, the CDR3 is TGTGCCTGGAGTCCCCAGGGGCTTTTTAGCGGGGAGCTGTTTTTT. V usage is TRBV30 and J usage is TRBJ2-2; a possible D gene is TRBD1 (6 bases). With 2 bases removed from V and 7 bases from J, the gap between germline ends came to 17 bases. The germline V gene encodes CDR1 GTSNPN and CDR2 SVGIG (reference sequence). The CDR3 runs 15 residues.

In its sample, this clone was seen once. The rearrangement joins TRBV6-9 to TRBJ2-7; 9 bases map to TRBD2. The CDR3 is 15 amino acids. The ends lost 5 bases at V and 3 bases at J; junction bases unmatched: 8. The germline V gene has CDR1 MNHGY and CDR2 SVAAGI. DNA for the CDR3: TGTGCCAGCAGTAACTGGCTAGCGGGAATCTACGAGCAGTACTTC. Translation: CASSNWLAGIYEQYF.

The chain uses TRBV3-1 (or the pseudogene TRBV3-2) and TRBJ1-5; D gene ambiguous. This CDR3 region has 13 residues. V was pared by 0 bases and J by 7 bases, with 7 bases between. In germline, CDR1 is LGHDT, CDR2 YNNKEL (reference sequence). The CDR3 loop reads CASSQDRRQPQHF. In DNA form, the CDR3 reads TGTGCCAGCAGCCAAGATCGGAGGCAGCCCCAGCATTTT.

The chain couples TRBV12-3 or TRBV12-4 to TRBJ2-7; 7 bases are shared with TRBD2. V was pared by 3 bases and J by 5 bases, with 4 bases of the junction left unmatched. This CDR3 is built from 13 residues. The CDR3 reads CASSLSGTDEQYF. The CDR3 DNA reads as TGTGCCAGCAGTTTGAGCGGGACCGACGAGCAGTACTTC.

The chain combines TRBV5-1 with TRBJ2-3; 11 bases are shared with TRBD2. From germline, CDR1 is SGHRS and CDR2 YFSETQ. The length of the CDR3 is 18 residues. Unmatched junction bases numbered 12, after V lost 4 bases and J lost 2 bases. CDR3: CASSAGLAEAGYTDTQYF. The CDR3 DNA reads TGCGCCAGCAGCGCGGGACTAGCGGAAGCCGGGTACACAGATACGCAGTATTTT.

This clone was seen a single time. V gene TRBV29-1 combines with J gene TRBJ2-3; a possible D gene is TRBD1 (5 bases). Trimming took off 4 bases at V and 5 bases at J, with 16 bases between the two ends. Germline assignment: CDR1 SQVTM and CDR2 ANQGSEA. The CDR3 loop spans 14 amino acids. This chain's CDR3 is CSVAPDTPVDTQYF. CDR3 DNA: TGCAGCGTTGCCCCGGACACACCCGTAGATACGCAGTATTTT.

The rearrangement uses TRBV20-1 and TRBJ1-5; D call uncertain. Germline-derived CDR1 and CDR2 are DFQATT and SNEGSKA (reference sequence). The V end lost 3 bases, the J end lost 0 bases, and 12 bases lay between the germline ends. There are 15 residues in the CDR3. This CDR3 reads CSASVDMYSNQPQHF. Written as DNA, the CDR3 is TGCAGTGCTAGTGTAGACATGTATAGCAATCAGCCCCAGCATTTT.

The sample holds a few counts of this clone. The CDR3 DNA is TGTGCCAGCAGCCCCCGGGACAGGGGACGACCTAACTATGGCTACACCTTC. As protein: CASSPRDRGRPNYGYTF. V usage is TRBV9 and J usage is TRBJ1-2, with 10 bases lining up with TRBD1. J gave up 0 bases and V 4 bases, and 9 bases lay outside the gene matches. Germline V gene data show CDR1 as SGDLS and CDR2 as YYNGEE. The CDR3 is 17 residues long.

The chain couples TRBV6-5 to TRBJ1-1; 7 positions match TRBD1. CDR3 length: 11 amino acids. Trimming took 7 bases from V and 9 from J; bases not matched to a gene: 5. The germline V gene has CDR1 MNHEY and CDR2 SVGAGI. The CDR3 loop is CASTLGQQAFF. For the CDR3, the DNA is TGTGCCAGCACCTTGGGACAGCAAGCTTTCTTT.

The chain couples TRBV11-2 to TRBJ2-7; 8 bases match TRBD1. The CDR3 covers 13 residues. The germline V gene has CDR1 SGHAT and CDR2 FQNNGV. V shed 5 bases and J 12 bases; nucleotides not matched to a gene: 12. The CDR3 sequence is CASSPRGQVSLYF. The CDR3 region has the DNA TGTGCCAGCAGCCCTAGGGGACAGGTGTCTCTGTACTTC. Together with reference TRBV11-2 and TRBJ2-7, the CDR3 gives the full variable domain: EAGVAQSPRYKIIEKRQSVAFWCNPISGHATLYWYQQILGQGPKLLIQFQNNGVVDDSQLPKDRFSAERLKGVDSTLKIQPAKLEDSAVYLCASSPRGQVSLYFGPGTRLTVT.

The chain combines TRBV5-1 with TRBJ1-2, with D perhaps matching TRBD1 (6 bases). The CDR3 is 14 residues long. Trimming stripped 0 bases from V and 2 bases from J, with 8 bases between. CDR1 and CDR2 from the germline V gene are SGHRS and YFSETQ. As DNA, the CDR3 is TGCGCCAGCAGCTTGGCCGACAGGAACTATGGCTACACCTTC. Encoded protein: CASSLADRNYGYTF.

V gene TRBV30 combines with J gene TRBJ1-6; D is unclear. The CDR3 is 13 residues long. V lost 3 bases and J lost 3, with 6 bases in between. CDR1 and CDR2 from the germline V gene are GTSNPN and SVGIG (reference sequence). CDR3 coding DNA: TGTGCCTGGAGGGCAGGCTATAATTCACCCCTCCACTTT. Amino acids: CAWRAGYNSPLHF.

The chain uses TRBV4-3 and TRBJ1-1; no clear D gene. With 0 bases removed from V and 4 bases from J, the gap between germline ends came to 12 bases. Germline V gives CDR1 LGHNA, CDR2 YSLEER. The CDR3 is 15 residues long. The CDR3 nucleotides read TGCGCCAGCAGCCAAGAGAGCGAGGATATCACTGAAGCTTTCTTT. Translated, it gives CASSQESEDITEAFF.

J is TRBJ1-2 and V is TRBV4-3; D is unresolved. The germline CDR1 and CDR2 sequences are LGHNA and YSLEER. The germline V and J ends were trimmed by 2 bases and 5 bases, with 15 bases remaining between them. The CDR3 runs to 15 residues. For the CDR3, the DNA is TGCGCCAGCAGCCAACCTAACGATGAGAGTTATGGCTACACCTTC. It yields the protein CASSQPNDESYGYTF.

The gene calls are TRBV2 and TRBJ1-4, with D possibly matching TRBD1 (5 bases). Deletions cut 6 bases from V and 0 bases from J, with 14 bases between. The CDR3 contains 16 residues. Germline CDR1 is SNHLY and CDR2 is FYNNEI. The CDR3 region has the DNA TGTGCCAGCAGCGTTGAGTCGGGGGCAACTAATGAAAAACTGTTTTTT. Translation: CASSVESGATNEKLFF.

V is TRBV11-2 and J is TRBJ2-1; 9 bases line up with TRBD1. Germline loops: CDR1 SGHAT, CDR2 FQNNGV. The J segment lost 0 bases and the V segment lost 5 bases, leaving 2 bases of the junction unmatched. This CDR3 has 15 amino acids. CDR3 bases: TGTGCCAGCAGCCGGACAGGGGACTCCTACAATGAGCAGTTCTTC. It is translated as CASSRTGDSYNEQFF.

Regarding this clone: At one boundary the junction diverges from the germline segment, which might be a read error. This chain links TRBV7-8 with TRBJ2-3; possible D gene TRBD2, 6 bases. Per germline, CDR1 SGHVS and CDR2 FQNEAQ. The CDR3 extends over 15 amino acids. CDR3 nucleotides: TGTGCCAGCACCCAACGGGAGTTTAGCACGGATACGCAGTATTTT. Protein product: CASTQREFSTDTQYF.

The chain combines TRBV6-6 with TRBJ2-3; D call uncertain. Trimming removed 4 bases at V and 2 bases at J, with 10 bases between. Germline V gene data show CDR1 as MNHNY and CDR2 as SVGAGI (reference sequence). The CDR3 totals 14 residues. CDR3 loop: CASSWSEITDTQYF. CDR3 nucleotide sequence: TGTGCCAGCAGTTGGAGTGAAATCACAGATACGCAGTATTTT.

V usage is TRBV5-4 and J usage is TRBJ2-3; 8 positions agree with TRBD1. The germline V gene has CDR1 SGHNT and CDR2 YYREEE (reference sequence). This CDR3 is built from 15 residues. V lost 2 bases to trimming and J lost 4 bases; unmatched junction nucleotides: 6. CDR3 region: CASSFGGQEADTQYF. CDR3 bases: TGTGCCAGCAGCTTTGGGGGACAGGAGGCAGATACGCAGTATTTT.

About this clone: Other nucleotide sequences from this sample produce the same CDR3. The rearrangement uses TRBV7-9 and TRBJ1-2, with 7 bases fitting TRBD1. This CDR3 contains 14 residues. The V gene's germline CDR1 is SEHNR and CDR2 FQNEAQ (reference sequence). V lost 1 base to trimming and J lost 4 bases; unmatched junction nucleotides: 3. In DNA, the CDR3 is TGTGCCAGCAGCTTAGACAGGGGCGGCTATGGCTACACCTTC. This sequence encodes CASSLDRGGYGYTF.

V and J are TRBV10-2 and TRBJ2-5; 7 nucleotides agree with TRBD1. The J segment lost 3 bases and the V segment lost 4 bases, leaving 5 bases of the junction unmatched. This CDR3 is 14 amino acids long. Looked up from germline, CDR1 is WSHSY and CDR2 is SAAADI. The CDR3 bases are TGCGCCAGCAGTGCCGGGACAGCTAAAGAGACCCAGTACTTC. This gives the protein CASSAGTAKETQYF.

The V call is TRBV28, the J call TRBJ2-7; 14 bases align to TRBD2. CDR1 and CDR2 from the germline V gene are MDHEN and SYDVKM. J was trimmed by 5 bases and V by 6 bases; bases with no gene match: 3. The CDR3 has 14 residues. DNA for the CDR3: TGTGCCAGCAGCCCGGGACTAGCGGGAGACGAGCAGTACTTC. This codes for CASSPGLAGDEQYF.